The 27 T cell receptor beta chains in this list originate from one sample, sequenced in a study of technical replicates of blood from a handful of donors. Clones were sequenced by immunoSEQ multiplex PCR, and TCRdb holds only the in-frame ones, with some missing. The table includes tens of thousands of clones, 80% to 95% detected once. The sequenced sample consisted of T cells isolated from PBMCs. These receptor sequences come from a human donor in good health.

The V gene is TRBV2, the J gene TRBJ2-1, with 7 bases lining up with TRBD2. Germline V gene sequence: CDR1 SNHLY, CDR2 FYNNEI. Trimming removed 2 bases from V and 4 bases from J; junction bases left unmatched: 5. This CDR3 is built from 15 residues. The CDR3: CASSESGSGYNEQFF. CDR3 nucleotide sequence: TGTGCCAGCAGTGAATCGGGTAGCGGGTACAATGAGCAGTTCTTC.

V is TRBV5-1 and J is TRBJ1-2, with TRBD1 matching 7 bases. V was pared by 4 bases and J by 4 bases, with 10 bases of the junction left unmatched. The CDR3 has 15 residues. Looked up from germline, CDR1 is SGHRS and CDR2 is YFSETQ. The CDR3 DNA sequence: TGCGCCAGCAGCCCGACAGGGATCGCAATCTATGGCTACACCTTC. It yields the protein CASSPTGIAIYGYTF. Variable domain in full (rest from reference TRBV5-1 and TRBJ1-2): KAGVTQTPRYLIKTRGQQVTLSCSPISGHRSVSWYQQTPGQGLQFLFEYFSETQRNKGNFPGRFSGRQFSNSRSEMNVSTLELGDSALYLCASSPTGIAIYGYTFGSGTRLTVV.

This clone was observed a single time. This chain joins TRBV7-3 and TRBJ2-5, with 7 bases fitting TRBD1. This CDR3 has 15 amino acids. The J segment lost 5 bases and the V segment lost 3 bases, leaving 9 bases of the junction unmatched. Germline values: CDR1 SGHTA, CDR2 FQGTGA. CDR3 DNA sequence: TGTGCCAGCAGCTTTAATTCAGGGGGTAGGGAGACCCAGTACTTC. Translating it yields CASSFNSGGRETQYF.

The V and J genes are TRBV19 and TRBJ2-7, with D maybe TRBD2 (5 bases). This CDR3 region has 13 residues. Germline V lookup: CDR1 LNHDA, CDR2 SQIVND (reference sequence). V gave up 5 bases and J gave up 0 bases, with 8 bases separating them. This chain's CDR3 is CASSPGISYEQYF. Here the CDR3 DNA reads TGTGCCAGTAGTCCCGGGATCTCCTACGAGCAGTACTTC.

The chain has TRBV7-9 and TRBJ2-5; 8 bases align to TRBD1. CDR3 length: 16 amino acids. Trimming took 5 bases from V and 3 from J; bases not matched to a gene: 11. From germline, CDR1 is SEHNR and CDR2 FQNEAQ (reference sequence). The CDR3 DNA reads TGTGCCAGCAGCCAAGAGGAATCGACAGGGGAAGAGACCCAGTACTTC. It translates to CASSQEESTGEETQYF.

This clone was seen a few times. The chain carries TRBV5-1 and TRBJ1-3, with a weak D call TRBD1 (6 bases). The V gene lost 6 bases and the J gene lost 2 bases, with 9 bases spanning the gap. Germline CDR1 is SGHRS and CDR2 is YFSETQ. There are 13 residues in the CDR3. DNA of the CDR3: TGCGCCAGCACAGGGGATGCTGGAAACACCATATATTTT. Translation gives CASTGDAGNTIYF.

Here the CDR3 reads CASSFWTQGGYTF. CDR3 nucleotides: TGTGCCAGCAGCTTTTGGACTCAAGGGGGCTACACCTTC. The J gene is TRBJ1-2, the V gene TRBV7-2; D is uncertain. CDR3 length: 13 residues. The germline CDR1 and CDR2 sequences are SGHTA and FQGNSA. Deletions cut 3 bases from V and 8 bases from J, with 13 bases between.

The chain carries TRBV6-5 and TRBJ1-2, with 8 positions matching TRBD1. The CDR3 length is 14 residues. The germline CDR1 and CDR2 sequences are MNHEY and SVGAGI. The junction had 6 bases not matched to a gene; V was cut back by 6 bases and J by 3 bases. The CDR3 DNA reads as TGTGCCAGCAGCCTCCGGACAGGGCACTATGGCTACACCTTC. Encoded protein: CASSLRTGHYGYTF.

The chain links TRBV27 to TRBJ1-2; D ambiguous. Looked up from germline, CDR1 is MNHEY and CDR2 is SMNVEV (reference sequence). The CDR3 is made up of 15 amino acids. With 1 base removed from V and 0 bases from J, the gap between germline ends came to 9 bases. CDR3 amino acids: CASSLLAATNYGYTF. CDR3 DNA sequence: TGTGCCAGCAGTTTATTGGCGGCTACTAACTATGGCTACACCTTC.

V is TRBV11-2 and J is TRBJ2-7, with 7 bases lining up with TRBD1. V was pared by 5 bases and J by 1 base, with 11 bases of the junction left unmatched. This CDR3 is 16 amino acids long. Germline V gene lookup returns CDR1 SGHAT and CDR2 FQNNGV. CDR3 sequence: CASSILEQGSSYEQYF. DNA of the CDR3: TGTGCCAGCAGCATATTAGAACAGGGGTCTTCCTACGAGCAGTACTTC.

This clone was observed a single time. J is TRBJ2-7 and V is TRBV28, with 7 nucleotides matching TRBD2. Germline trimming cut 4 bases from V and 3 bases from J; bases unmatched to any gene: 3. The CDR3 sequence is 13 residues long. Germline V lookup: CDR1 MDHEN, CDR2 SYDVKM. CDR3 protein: CASSSPGGYEQYF. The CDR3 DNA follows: TGTGCCAGCAGTTCACCGGGAGGCTACGAGCAGTACTTC.

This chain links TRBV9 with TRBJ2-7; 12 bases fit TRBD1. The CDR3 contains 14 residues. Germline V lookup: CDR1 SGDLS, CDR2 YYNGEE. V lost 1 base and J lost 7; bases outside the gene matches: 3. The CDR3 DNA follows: TGTGCCAGCAGCGTAAGGGACAGGGGGCGGGAGCAGTACTTC. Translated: CASSVRDRGREQYF. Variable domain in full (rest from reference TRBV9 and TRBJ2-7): DSGVTQTPKHLITATGQRVTLRCSPRSGDLSVYWYQQSLDQGLQFLIQYYNGEERAKGNILERFSAQQFPDLHSELNLSSLELGDSALYFCASSVRDRGREQYFGPGTRLTVT.

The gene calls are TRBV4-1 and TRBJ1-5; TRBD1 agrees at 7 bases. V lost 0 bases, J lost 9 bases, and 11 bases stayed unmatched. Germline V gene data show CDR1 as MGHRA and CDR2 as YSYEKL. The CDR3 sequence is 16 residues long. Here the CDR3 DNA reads TGCGCCAGCAGCCAAGAACTCAGACAGGGCCTAGGGCCCCAGCATTTT. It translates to CASSQELRQGLGPQHF.

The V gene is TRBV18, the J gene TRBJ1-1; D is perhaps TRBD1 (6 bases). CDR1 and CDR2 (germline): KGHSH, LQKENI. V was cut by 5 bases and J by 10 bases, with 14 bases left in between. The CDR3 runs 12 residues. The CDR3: CASSSDSRGAFF. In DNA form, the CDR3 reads TGTGCCAGCTCATCAGACTCCAGGGGAGCTTTCTTT.

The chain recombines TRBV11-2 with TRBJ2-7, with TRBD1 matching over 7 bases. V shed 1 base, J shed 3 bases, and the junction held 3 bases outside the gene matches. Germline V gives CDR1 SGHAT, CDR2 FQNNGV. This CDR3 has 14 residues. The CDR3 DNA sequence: TGTGCCAGCAGCTTAGGGACAGGCCACTACGAGCAGTACTTC. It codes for CASSLGTGHYEQYF.

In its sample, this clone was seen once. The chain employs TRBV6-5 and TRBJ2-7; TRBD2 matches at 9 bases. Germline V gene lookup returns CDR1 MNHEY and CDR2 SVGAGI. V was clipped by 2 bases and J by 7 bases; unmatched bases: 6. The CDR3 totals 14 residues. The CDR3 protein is CASSYLAGHIEQYF. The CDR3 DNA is TGTGCCAGCAGTTACCTAGCGGGACATATAGAGCAGTACTTC.

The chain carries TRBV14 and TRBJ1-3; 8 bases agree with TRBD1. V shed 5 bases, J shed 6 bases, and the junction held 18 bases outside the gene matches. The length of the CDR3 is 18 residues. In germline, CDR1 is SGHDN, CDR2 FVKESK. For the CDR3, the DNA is TGTGCCAGCAGCAAACGGCAGGGGGCTTTAGAGTGGGAAAACACCATATATTTT. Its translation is CASSKRQGALEWENTIYF.

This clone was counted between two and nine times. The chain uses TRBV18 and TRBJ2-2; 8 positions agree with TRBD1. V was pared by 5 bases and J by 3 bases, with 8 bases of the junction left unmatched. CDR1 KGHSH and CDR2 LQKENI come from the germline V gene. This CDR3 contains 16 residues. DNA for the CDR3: TGTGCCAGCTCAAGGAATGGACAGGGAGACACCGGGGAGCTGTTTTTT. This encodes CASSRNGQGDTGELFF.

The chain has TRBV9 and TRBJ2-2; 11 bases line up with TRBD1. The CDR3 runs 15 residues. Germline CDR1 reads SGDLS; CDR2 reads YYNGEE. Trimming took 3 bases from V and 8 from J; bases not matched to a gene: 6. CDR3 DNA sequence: TGTGCCAGCAGCGCCCCGGGACAGGGGGATGGGGAGCTGTTTTTT. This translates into CASSAPGQGDGELFF.

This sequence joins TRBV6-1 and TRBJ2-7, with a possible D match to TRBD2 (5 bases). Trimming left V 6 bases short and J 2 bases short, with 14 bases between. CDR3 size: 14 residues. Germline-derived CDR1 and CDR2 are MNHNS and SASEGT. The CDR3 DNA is TGTGCCAGCAGCATCCGGGAAAGAACCTACGAGCAGTACTTC. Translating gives CASSIRERTYEQYF.

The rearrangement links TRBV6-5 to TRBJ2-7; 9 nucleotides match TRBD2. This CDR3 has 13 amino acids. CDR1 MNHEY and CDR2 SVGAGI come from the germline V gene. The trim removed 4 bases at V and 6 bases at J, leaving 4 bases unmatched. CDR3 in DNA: TGTGCCAGCAGTTCTAGCGGGATTTTCGAGCAGTACTTC. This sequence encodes CASSSSGIFEQYF.

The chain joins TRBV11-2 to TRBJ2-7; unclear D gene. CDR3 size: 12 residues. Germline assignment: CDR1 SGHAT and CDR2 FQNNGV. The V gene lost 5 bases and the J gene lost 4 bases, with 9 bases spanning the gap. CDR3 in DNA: TGTGCCAGCAGCCTCCACATGTACGAGCAGTACTTC. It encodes CASSLHMYEQYF.

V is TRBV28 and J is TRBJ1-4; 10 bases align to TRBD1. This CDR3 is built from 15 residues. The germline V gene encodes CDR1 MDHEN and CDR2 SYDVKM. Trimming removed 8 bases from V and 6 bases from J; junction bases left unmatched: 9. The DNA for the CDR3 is TGTGCCAGCTCAAAACCGGGACAGGGGCATGAAAAACTGTTTTTT. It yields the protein CASSKPGQGHEKLFF.

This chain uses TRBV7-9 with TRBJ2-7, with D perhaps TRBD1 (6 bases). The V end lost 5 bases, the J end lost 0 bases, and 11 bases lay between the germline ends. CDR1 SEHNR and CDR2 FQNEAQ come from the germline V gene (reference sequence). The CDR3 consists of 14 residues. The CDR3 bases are TGTGCCAGCAGCGGGGACACCCACTCCTACGAGCAGTACTTC. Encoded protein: CASSGDTHSYEQYF.

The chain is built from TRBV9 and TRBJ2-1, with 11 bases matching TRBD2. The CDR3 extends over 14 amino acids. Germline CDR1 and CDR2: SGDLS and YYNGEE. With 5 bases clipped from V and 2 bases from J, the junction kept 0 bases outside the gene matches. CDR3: CASSSGGAYNEQFF. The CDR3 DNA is TGTGCCAGCAGTAGCGGGGGGGCCTACAATGAGCAGTTCTTC.

For the CDR3, the DNA is TGTGCCAGCAAGGGGTTTGATGGAAACACCATATATTTT. Protein: CASKGFDGNTIYF. The chain has TRBV27 and TRBJ1-3, with a possible D match to TRBD1 (5 bases). This CDR3 is 13 amino acids long. Germline-derived CDR1 and CDR2 are MNHEY and SMNVEV (reference sequence). V was trimmed by 7 bases and J by 3 bases, leaving 10 bases between them.

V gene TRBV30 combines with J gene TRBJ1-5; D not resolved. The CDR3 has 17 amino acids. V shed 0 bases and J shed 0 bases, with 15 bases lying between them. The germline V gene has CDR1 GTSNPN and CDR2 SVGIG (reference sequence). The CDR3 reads CAWSVVRTSSSNQPQHF. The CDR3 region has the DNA TGTGCCTGGAGTGTTGTCCGCACTTCTTCTAGCAATCAGCCCCAGCATTTT.